The 4 T cell receptor beta chains below were found in one sample sequenced in a study of CD8 T cells in ankylosing spondylitis. Study-level results: Within ankylosing spondylitis blood, a TCR beta motif made up of under 10 highly homologous variants appeared to be characteristic.

For these receptors, no antigen is known. Each CDR3 protein gets one entry after TCRdb re-called the 5' RACE reads with MiXCR. The table shows 700,000 to 1,000,000 distinct CDR3 sequences, with 10% to 15% occurring only once. Sequenced input: blood, either unsorted or a sorted T cell fraction (not recorded which). The receptors were gathered from a male donor with ankylosing spondylitis.

This chain joins TRBV9 and TRBJ2-1; TRBD1 might be the D (6 bases). V was clipped by 3 bases and J by 3 bases, with 10 bases between them. From germline, CDR1 is SGDLS and CDR2 YYNGEE. The CDR3 contains 14 residues. The DNA of the CDR3 is TGTGCCAGCAGCGCCGGGACATACTACAATGAGCAGTTCTTC. Residues: CASSAGTYYNEQFF.

The chain is built from TRBV11-1 and TRBJ2-7; 7 bases fit TRBD1. V lost 4 bases, J lost 5 bases, and 5 bases stayed unmatched. In germline, CDR1 is SGHAT, CDR2 FQDESV (reference sequence). CDR3 length: 13 residues. The DNA for the CDR3 is TGTGCCAGCAGCTCCGCCGACAGGGACGAGCAGTACTTC. It is translated as CASSSADRDEQYF. The entire variable domain, with the rest obtained from reference TRBV11-1 and TRBJ2-7, is as follows: EAEVAQSPRYKITEKSQAVAFWCDPISGHATLYWYRQILGQGPELLVQFQDESVVDDSQLPKDRFSAERLKGVDSTLKIQPAELGDSAMYLCASSSADRDEQYFGPGTRLTVT.

CDR3 nucleotides: TGTGCCATCAGTGACAGGTGGGAGACCCAGTACTTC. Translation gives CAISDRWETQYF. This chain connects TRBV10-3 to TRBJ2-5; D is ambiguous. This CDR3 is built from 12 residues. V gave up 3 bases and J gave up 5 bases, with 7 bases separating them. CDR1 and CDR2 (germline): ENHRY, SYGVKD.

This clonotype has only a few counts. The chain employs TRBV4-3 and TRBJ2-2; D is unresolved. The CDR3 loop spans 17 amino acids. The V end was cut by 0 bases, the J end by 4 bases, with 15 bases between. Per the germline V gene, CDR1 is LGHNA and CDR2 is YSLEER. In DNA, the CDR3 is TGCGCCAGCAGCCAAGACGTAGCTCGACCGAGCACCGGGGAGCTGTTTTTT. Amino acid sequence: CASSQDVARPSTGELFF.